These 28 T cell receptor beta chains were sequenced from one sample in a study of blood T cell repertoires in COVID-19. Only in-frame clones appear in the TCRdb table, and some are missing; sequencing was by immunoSEQ multiplex PCR. The sample consists of a few hundred thousand clones, approximately 90% of them appearing once. Source material: PBMCs or T cells enriched from blood (not recorded which). These TCRs come from a woman aged 55-75 years in a cohort exposed to, infected with or recovered from COVID-19 (not recorded which).

The genes are TRBV28 and TRBJ1-2; D is perhaps TRBD1 (6 bases). V lost 2 bases to trimming and J lost 0 bases, with 16 bases between them. The CDR3 covers 17 residues. Germline V gene sequence: CDR1 MDHEN, CDR2 SYDVKM. The CDR3 reads CASSLQGGVGANYGYTF. The CDR3 coding sequence is TGTGCCAGCAGTTTACAAGGGGGGGTGGGAGCTAACTATGGCTACACCTTC.

CDR3: CAWSVGTGENEQYF. The DNA of the CDR3 is TGTGCCTGGAGTGTCGGGACAGGTGAAAACGAGCAGTACTTC. This sequence joins TRBV30 and TRBJ2-7; 8 bases line up with TRBD1. Germline values: CDR1 GTSNPN, CDR2 SVGIG (reference sequence). J gave up 5 bases and V 0 bases, and 6 bases lay outside the gene matches. This CDR3 comprises 14 residues. The full variable domain, rest sourced from reference TRBV30 and TRBJ2-7, is SQTIHQWPATLVQPVGSPLSLECTVEGTSNPNLYWYRQAAGRGLQLLFYSVGIGQISSEVPQNLSASRPQDRQFILSSKKLLLSDSGFYLCAWSVGTGENEQYFGPGTRLTVT.

A single count supports this clone. This rearrangement joins TRBV30 to TRBJ2-7; TRBD1 aligns across 7 bases. The germline CDR1 and CDR2 sequences are GTSNPN and SVGIG (reference sequence). V was pared by 5 bases and J by 7 bases, with 20 bases of the junction left unmatched. The length of the CDR3 is 16 residues. In nucleotides, the CDR3 is TGTGCCTGGGCCAGGGGGAAGGACAGTCTACAAAAGGAGCAGTACTTC. This translates into CAWARGKDSLQKEQYF.

The rearrangement links TRBV9 to TRBJ2-2, with a tentative D call TRBD2 (6 bases). V was clipped by 4 bases and J by 5 bases, with 12 bases between them. The CDR3 length is 14 residues. The germline gives CDR1 SGDLS, CDR2 YYNGEE. The CDR3 DNA reads as TGTGCCAGCAGCCCGGGACTGGGTACCGGGGAGCTGTTTTTT. Protein sequence: CASSPGLGTGELFF.

The V and J genes are TRBV7-2 and TRBJ1-5, with a weak D call TRBD1 (5 bases). The V and J ends lost 2 bases and 3 bases respectively, with 14 bases between them. The CDR3 contains 16 residues. Per the germline V gene, CDR1 is SGHTA and CDR2 is FQGNSA. CDR3 residues: CASSLQGRGTNQPQHF. DNA of the CDR3: TGTGCCAGCAGCTTACAGGGAAGAGGAACCAATCAGCCCCAGCATTTT.

Here the CDR3 DNA reads TGTGCCAGCAGTCAACAGGGGGATCGGGTTTACGAGCAGTACTTC. Protein sequence: CASSQQGDRVYEQYF. This chain joins TRBV6-5 and TRBJ2-7, with 8 positions matching TRBD1. This CDR3 comprises 15 residues. Germline lookup yields CDR1 MNHEY and CDR2 SVGAGI. J gave up 4 bases and V 5 bases, and 10 bases lay outside the gene matches.

Only one count was recorded for this clone. V gene TRBV5-6 combines with J gene TRBJ1-5; D is unresolved. The V gene lost 4 bases and the J gene lost 0 bases, with 11 bases spanning the gap. CDR1 is SGHDT and CDR2 is YYEEEE in the germline V gene. This CDR3 spans 15 amino acids. The CDR3 sequence: CASSRTDYSNQPQHF. DNA for the CDR3: TGTGCCAGCAGCAGGACGGACTATAGCAATCAGCCCCAGCATTTT.

The chain combines TRBV24-1 with TRBJ2-5; 8 bases align to TRBD1. V was pared by 7 bases and J by 5 bases, with 5 bases of the junction left unmatched. CDR1 is KGHDR, CDR2 SFDVKD, per germline. This CDR3 comprises 13 residues. The CDR3 coding sequence is TGTGCCACCAGCAGGGGGCCGGGGGAGACCCAGTACTTC. Its protein product is CATSRGPGETQYF.

The count of this clone is one. Other DNA sequences from this sample encode an identical CDR3 as well. The J gene is TRBJ2-3, the V gene TRBV5-1; D is undetermined. The CDR3 runs to 14 residues. V lost 4 bases to trimming and J lost 0 bases, with 9 bases between them. Germline loops: CDR1 SGHRS, CDR2 YFSETQ. CDR3 nucleotides: TGCGCCAGCAGCCCCCTCCCTAGCACAGATACGCAGTATTTT. This sequence encodes CASSPLPSTDTQYF. Variable domain in full (rest from reference TRBV5-1 and TRBJ2-3): KAGVTQTPRYLIKTRGQQVTLSCSPISGHRSVSWYQQTPGQGLQFLFEYFSETQRNKGNFPGRFSGRQFSNSRSEMNVSTLELGDSALYLCASSPLPSTDTQYFGPGTRLTVL.

In this sample, this clone turned up once. The chain combines TRBV11-3 with TRBJ2-3; the D is unclear. V was trimmed by 4 bases and J by 0 bases, leaving 8 bases between them. CDR1 is SGHNT, CDR2 YENEEA, per germline. This CDR3 comprises 14 residues. CDR3 residues: CASSSQLSTDTQYF. The CDR3 DNA reads TGTGCCAGCAGCTCGCAACTAAGCACAGATACGCAGTATTTT.

This clone was detected only once. This chain links TRBV27 with TRBJ2-1; TRBD1 matches at 9 bases. CDR1 and CDR2 from the germline V gene are MNHEY and SMNVEV (reference sequence). J lost 7 bases, V lost 7 bases, and 17 bases had no gene match. The CDR3 loop spans 17 amino acids. CDR3 amino acids: CASTHLRPTGGSNEQFF. The CDR3, as DNA: TGTGCCAGCACCCATCTCCGACCGACAGGGGGTTCGAATGAGCAGTTCTTC.

The chain recombines TRBV27 with TRBJ2-5; 9 bases align to TRBD2. The CDR3 runs to 15 residues. In germline, CDR1 is MNHEY, CDR2 SMNVEV (reference sequence). The V and J ends lost 1 base and 3 bases, in that order; junction bases with no gene match: 3. CDR3 protein: CASSLFPSGKETQYF. The CDR3 nucleotides are TGTGCCAGCAGTTTATTCCCTAGCGGGAAAGAGACCCAGTACTTC.

V gene TRBV2 combines with J gene TRBJ1-2; D uncertain. Germline V gives CDR1 SNHLY, CDR2 FYNNEI. The CDR3 is 13 residues long. V lost 11 bases and J lost 3, with 16 bases in between. In nucleotides, the CDR3 is TGTGCCTTAAAGGAGTCAGACTACTATGGCTACACCTTC. This codes for CALKESDYYGYTF.

This clone was observed a single time. The rearrangement joins TRBV28 to TRBJ1-3, with 7 bases aligning to TRBD1. The CDR3 is 13 amino acids. The germline V gene encodes CDR1 MDHEN and CDR2 SYDVKM. V shed 6 bases and J 5 bases; nucleotides not matched to a gene: 4. CDR3 in amino acids: CASSPGQRNTIYF. In nucleotides, the CDR3 is TGTGCCAGCAGCCCGGGACAGAGAAACACCATATATTTT.

The genes are TRBV28 and TRBJ2-7; 7 bases fit TRBD1. The length of the CDR3 is 14 residues. Germline-derived CDR1 and CDR2 are MDHEN and SYDVKM. Trimming at V came to 7 bases and at J to 2 bases, leaving 8 bases not matched to a gene. CDR3 sequence: CASIRTGYTYEQYF. The CDR3 nucleotides read TGTGCCAGCATCCGGACAGGCTATACCTACGAGCAGTACTTC.

The rearrangement links TRBV19 to TRBJ1-5; TRBD1 agrees at 7 bases. This CDR3 comprises 15 residues. With 5 bases clipped from V and 7 bases from J, the junction kept 11 bases outside the gene matches. Germline lookup yields CDR1 LNHDA and CDR2 SQIVND (reference sequence). CDR3 DNA: TGTGCCAGTAGTCCAAAGACAGGGAGAGGGCAGCCCCAGCATTTT. Its translation is CASSPKTGRGQPQHF.

V is TRBV28 and J is TRBJ1-5; tentatively, D is TRBD1 (6 bases). V gave up 2 bases and J gave up 6 bases, with 11 bases separating them. Germline loops: CDR1 MDHEN, CDR2 SYDVKM. The CDR3 sequence is 14 residues long. CDR3 DNA: TGTGCCAGCAGTTTACACAGGGAGGGTCAGCCCCAGCATTTT. It specifies CASSLHREGQPQHF. Variable domain in full (rest from reference TRBV28 and TRBJ1-5): DVKVTQSSRYLVKRTGEKVFLECVQDMDHENMFWYRQDPGLGLRLIYFSYDVKMKEKGDIPEGYSVSREKKERFSLILESASTNQTSMYLCASSLHREGQPQHFGDGTRLSIL.

J is TRBJ2-7 and V is TRBV7-2, with 7 positions matching TRBD1. Trimming cost V 7 bases and J 2 bases; bases outside gene matches: 8. The CDR3 covers 14 residues. The germline V gene has CDR1 SGHTA and CDR2 FQGNSA. CDR3 region: CASTSGTAPYEQYF. The CDR3 DNA reads as TGTGCCAGCACCTCCGGGACAGCACCCTACGAGCAGTACTTC. The full variable domain, its missing parts supplied by reference TRBV7-2 and TRBJ2-7, is GAGVSQSPSNKVTEKGKDVELRCDPISGHTALYWYRQSLGQGLEFLIYFQGNSAPDKSGLPSDRFSAERTGGSVSTLTIQRTQQEDSAVYLCASTSGTAPYEQYFGPGTRLTVT.

The CDR3: CASSSSATNEKLFF. The CDR3 DNA follows: TGTGCCAGCAGCTCCTCAGCAACTAATGAAAAACTGTTTTTT. The chain links TRBV7-9 to TRBJ1-4; D unclear. V lost 4 bases and J 0 bases, leaving 6 bases between the germline ends. The germline V gene has CDR1 SEHNR and CDR2 FQNEAQ (reference sequence). CDR3 length equals 14 residues.

The chain is built from TRBV20-1 and TRBJ1-5; unclear D gene. Per the germline V gene, CDR1 is DFQATT and CDR2 is SNEGSKA (reference sequence). The CDR3 consists of 11 residues. V shed 3 bases and J shed 6 bases, with 6 bases lying between them. This chain's CDR3 is CSARSGQPQHF. CDR3 nucleotide sequence: TGCAGTGCTAGGAGCGGTCAGCCCCAGCATTTT.

CDR3 DNA sequence: TGTGCCATCAAGGAGACAGGGGGCGGGGAGCAGTACTTC. Its protein is CAIKETGGGEQYF. The rearrangement joins TRBV10-3 to TRBJ2-7; 10 bases agree with TRBD1. CDR1 ENHRY and CDR2 SYGVKD come from the germline V gene. V trimming: 7 bases; J trimming: 7 bases; junction bases outside the gene matches: 7. This CDR3 spans 13 amino acids.

CDR3 in amino acids: CASGQGWETQYF. Here the CDR3 DNA reads TGTGCCAGCGGACAGGGATGGGAGACCCAGTACTTC. This chain uses TRBV5-4 with TRBJ2-5; 8 nucleotides agree with TRBD1. The CDR3 is made up of 12 amino acids. Germline CDR1 is SGHNT and CDR2 is YYREEE (reference sequence). V lost 7 bases to trimming and J lost 5 bases; unmatched junction nucleotides: 4.

The chain has TRBV5-1 and TRBJ2-3; TRBD2 agrees at 16 bases. The CDR3 spans 18 residues. Germline trimming cut 3 bases from V and 5 bases from J; bases unmatched to any gene: 9. The germline V gene has CDR1 SGHRS and CDR2 YFSETQ. As DNA, the CDR3 is TGCGCCAGCAGCTCGACCGGGACTAGCGGGAGGGAGAGAGATACGCAGTATTTT. Its translation is CASSSTGTSGRERDTQYF.

This chain joins TRBV5-1 and TRBJ2-1; TRBD2 matches 7 bases. This CDR3 comprises 15 residues. Germline CDR1 and CDR2: SGHRS and YFSETQ. Losses at the gene ends were 0 bases for V and 5 bases for J; bases not matched to a gene: 5. CDR3 in DNA: TGCGCCAGCAGCTTGGTAGGTCTAGCGGACAATGAGCAGTTCTTC. Translating it yields CASSLVGLADNEQFF.

This sequence joins TRBV7-2 and TRBJ1-2, with D unresolved. CDR1 is SGHTA, CDR2 FQGNSA, per germline. The CDR3 totals 14 residues. V lost 5 bases, J lost 4 bases, and 14 bases lay in between. In DNA form, the CDR3 reads TGTGCCAGCAGCCCCGACGGGGAGGGCTATGGCTACACCTTC. Its protein is CASSPDGEGYGYTF.

The chain combines TRBV6-5 with TRBJ2-7; 9 bases map to TRBD1. CDR1 and CDR2 (germline): MNHEY, SVGAGI. The CDR3 is 14 residues long. Trimming removed 8 bases from V and 6 bases from J; junction bases left unmatched: 11. The CDR3: CASPIGTGLGEQYF. Here the CDR3 DNA reads TGTGCCAGCCCGATCGGGACAGGGCTTGGCGAGCAGTACTTC.

Here the CDR3 DNA reads TGTGCCAGCAGTTCCCCACACCAAAACATTCAGTACTTC. Its translation is CASSSPHQNIQYF. J is TRBJ2-4 and V is TRBV12-3 or TRBV12-4, with D uncertain. The CDR3 length is 13 residues. Trimming cost V 4 bases and J 5 bases, with 9 bases left between them.

The table lists this clone with a count of one. The rearrangement joins TRBV20-1 to TRBJ1-1; D gene uncertain. CDR3 length equals 11 residues. CDR1 and CDR2 from the germline V gene are DFQATT and SNEGSKA (reference sequence). Trimming cost V 7 bases and J 1 base, with 7 bases left between them. CDR3 amino acids: CSGASNTEAFF. The CDR3 coding sequence is TGCAGTGGCGCGTCGAACACTGAAGCTTTCTTT.